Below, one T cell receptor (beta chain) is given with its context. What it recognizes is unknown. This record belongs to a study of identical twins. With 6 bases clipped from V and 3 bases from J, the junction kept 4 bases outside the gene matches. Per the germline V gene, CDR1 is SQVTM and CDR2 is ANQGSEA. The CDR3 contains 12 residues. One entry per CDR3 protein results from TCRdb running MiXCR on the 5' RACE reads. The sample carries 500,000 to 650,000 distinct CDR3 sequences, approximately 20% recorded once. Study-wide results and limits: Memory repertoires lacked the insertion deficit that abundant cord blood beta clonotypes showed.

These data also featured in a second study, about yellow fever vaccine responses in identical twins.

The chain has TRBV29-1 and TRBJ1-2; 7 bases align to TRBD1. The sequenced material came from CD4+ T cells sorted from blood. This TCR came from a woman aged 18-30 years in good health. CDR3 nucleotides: TGCAGCGTAGGGACAGTAGACTATGGCTACACCTTC. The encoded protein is CSVGTVDYGYTF.